This TCR beta chain appears in the sequencing data of a study of cytomegalovirus exposure and HLA in healthy donors. Overall study results and limits: Most TCR sequences showed up rarely, but some public TCRs showed up in many donors. Per published reports, the classifier diagnosed cytomegalovirus status with high specificity and sensitivity.

As to this clone: What it binds is unknown.

A 120-subject validation cohort, separate from the approximately 700-subject first cohort, supplied the donors. CDR3 length: 15 residues. The V and J ends lost 6 bases and 4 bases, in that order; junction bases with no gene match: 9. Germline V gene data show CDR1 as SQVTM and CDR2 as ANQGSEA. Profiled with immunoSEQ multiplex PCR; TCRdb holds only in-frame clones, not every one. Among 150,000 to 200,000 clones listed, more than 75% were seen once. The genes are TRBV29-1 and TRBJ2-3, with TRBD1 matching over 11 bases. The receptor was derived from a woman aged 18-29 years in good health and CMV-seronegative. Sequenced material: PBMCs. CDR3 sequence (DNA): TGCAGCGTACCCCGGGACAGGGGGGGGGCAGATACGCAGTATTTT. Translating it yields CSVPRDRGGADTQYF.